This is a list of T cell receptor beta chains from one sample in a study of technical replicates of blood from four donors. Clones were sequenced by immunoSEQ multiplex PCR, and TCRdb holds only the in-frame ones, with some missing. In the table there are tens of thousands of clones, roughly nine tenths of which are singletons. The sample taken for sequencing was PBMCs. These receptors were taken from a human donor in good health. Some clones in this sample may be carry-over from other donors' samples. The CDR3 runs from the conserved cysteine through the conserved F or W. A D gene is named only where the DNA matches it firmly. Clone size appears in some rows only: once, few, many, or a class for an expanded clone.

J gene: TRBJ2-5
V gene: TRBV7-8
D gene: TRBD1
clone size: once
CDR3 DNA: TGTGCCAGCAGCTTAGCCCGGGACAGGGGAAAGACCCAGTACTTC
CDR3 protein: CASSLARDRGKTQYF

J gene: TRBJ2-1
V gene: TRBV29-1
D gene: TRBD1
clone size: NA
CDR3 DNA: TGCAGCGTTCGACAGGGGGGGCATGAGCAGTTCTTC
CDR3 protein: CSVRQGGHEQFF

J gene: TRBJ1-1
V gene: TRBV7-6
D gene: NA
clone size: NA
CDR3 DNA: TGTGCCAGCAGCGCCACGACAGGCCCCATGAACACTGAAGCTTTCTTT
CDR3 protein: CASSATTGPMNTEAFF

J gene: TRBJ2-3
V gene: TRBV5-4
D gene: TRBD1
clone size: once
CDR3 DNA: TGTGCCAGCAGCACGCGGGACAGGGACCTCACAGATACGCAGTATTTT
CDR3 protein: CASSTRDRDLTDTQYF

J gene: TRBJ2-3
V gene: TRBV4-1
D gene: NA
clone size: NA
CDR3 DNA: TGCGCCAGCAGCCAATTGGGGGGTCTAGCAACAGATACGCAGTATTTT
CDR3 protein: CASSQLGGLATDTQYF

J gene: TRBJ1-1
V gene: TRBV6-5
D gene: NA
clone size: few
CDR3 DNA: TGTGCCAGCAGTTACAGGAGGAACACTGAAGCTTTCTTT
CDR3 protein: CASSYRRNTEAFF

J gene: TRBJ1-2
V gene: TRBV5-4
D gene: TRBD1
clone size: NA
CDR3 DNA: TGTGCCAGCAGCCCGCAGGGGGCGGGCTATGGCTACACCTTC
CDR3 protein: CASSPQGAGYGYTF

J gene: TRBJ2-7
V gene: TRBV19
D gene: TRBD1
clone size: NA
CDR3 DNA: TGTGCCAGTACCCCCTACGGGACAGGGAGCTACGAGCAGTACTTC
CDR3 protein: CASTPYGTGSYEQYF

J gene: TRBJ2-1
V gene: TRBV10-3
D gene: NA
clone size: NA
CDR3 DNA: TGTGCCATCAACCACGGACAGAGCTCCTACAATGAGCAGTTCTTC
CDR3 protein: CAINHGQSSYNEQFF

J gene: TRBJ1-4
V gene: TRBV2
D gene: TRBD1
clone size: NA
CDR3 DNA: TGTGCCAGCACACTACAGGGGAAATTTAATGAAAAACTGTTTTTT
CDR3 protein: CASTLQGKFNEKLFF

J gene: TRBJ2-7
V gene: TRBV7-2
D gene: TRBD2
clone size: NA
CDR3 DNA: TGTGCCAGCAGCTTAGGACTAGCAGGCTACGAGCAGTACTTC
CDR3 protein: CASSLGLAGYEQYF

J gene: TRBJ2-1
V gene: TRBV7-6
D gene: TRBD2
clone size: once
CDR3 DNA: TGTGCCAGCAGCCCTCCTCGACTAGCGGCCTACAATGAGCAGTTCTTC
CDR3 protein: CASSPPRLAAYNEQFF

J gene: TRBJ1-2
V gene: TRBV7-9
D gene: TRBD1
clone size: NA
CDR3 DNA: TGTGCCAGCAGGGGACAGGGCCTAGCGACTAACTATGGCTACACCTTC
CDR3 protein: CASRGQGLATNYGYTF

J gene: TRBJ2-7
V gene: TRBV7-9
D gene: TRBD1
clone size: once
CDR3 DNA: TGTGCCAGCAGCTTAGCTCTGGGACAGTCCTCCTACGAGCAGTACTTC
CDR3 protein: CASSLALGQSSYEQYF

J gene: TRBJ1-1
V gene: TRBV5-6
D gene: NA
clone size: NA
CDR3 DNA: TGTGCCAGCAGGCTGGTCGGGGTATCCACTGAAGCTTTCTTT
CDR3 protein: CASRLVGVSTEAFF

J gene: TRBJ2-7
V gene: TRBV7-9
D gene: NA
clone size: NA
CDR3 DNA: TGTGCCAGCAGCCCGGAGGGGGGGGGATACGAGCAGTACTTC
CDR3 protein: CASSPEGGGYEQYF

J gene: TRBJ1-2
V gene: TRBV15
D gene: TRBD1
clone size: once
CDR3 DNA: TGTGCCACCAGCGGCGGGACAGGGGATGGCTACACCTTC
CDR3 protein: CATSGGTGDGYTF

J gene: TRBJ2-7
V gene: TRBV4-3
D gene: TRBD2
clone size: NA
CDR3 DNA: TGCGCCAGCAGCCAAGGCCTAGCGGGAGGGATCCACGAGCAGTACTTC
CDR3 protein: CASSQGLAGGIHEQYF

J gene: TRBJ2-3
V gene: TRBV7-3
D gene: NA
clone size: NA
CDR3 DNA: TGTGCCAGCAGCTTCGGCGGCTCCACAGATACGCAGTATTTT
CDR3 protein: CASSFGGSTDTQYF

J gene: TRBJ2-3
V gene: TRBV6-4
D gene: TRBD1
clone size: NA
CDR3 DNA: TGTGCCAGCAGCGCCGGGACAGGGGGTGGAGATACGCAGTATTTT
CDR3 protein: CASSAGTGGGDTQYF

J gene: TRBJ2-5
V gene: TRBV19
D gene: TRBD2
clone size: NA
CDR3 DNA: TGTGCCAGTAGTGTGGGTGGACTAGCTATGGAGACCCAGTACTTC
CDR3 protein: CASSVGGLAMETQYF